The rows below give T cell receptor beta chains drawn from one sample of a study of blood T cell repertoires in COVID-19. Profiling relied on immunoSEQ multiplex PCR, and the TCRdb table lists in-frame clones only, not all of them. The table has around 200,000 clones, 70% to 90% seen once. The sequenced material came from peripheral blood. The source is an elderly woman in a cohort sampled during active or convalescent COVID-19. Both conserved end residues are part of each CDR3. D genes are given only for firm matches. Rows may omit the clone size; those that give it use once, few, many or a size class.

v_call: TRBV9
clone_size: .
d_call: TRBD2
j_call: TRBJ2-1
cdr3_nt: TGTGCCAGCAGCGTTAGCGGGGGCTACAATGAGCAGTTCTTC
cdr3_aa: CASSVSGGYNEQFF

v_call: TRBV9
clone_size: .
d_call: .
j_call: TRBJ2-2
cdr3_nt: TGTGCCAGCAGCGTAGCGCTACAGGTTTTAAACACCGGGGAGCTGTTTTTT
cdr3_aa: CASSVALQVLNTGELFF

v_call: TRBV4-3
clone_size: .
d_call: TRBD1
j_call: TRBJ1-4
cdr3_nt: TGCGCCAGCAGCCAAGATCCGGACAGGGTTGAAAAACTGTTTTTT
cdr3_aa: CASSQDPDRVEKLFF

v_call: TRBV28
clone_size: .
d_call: TRBD1
j_call: TRBJ1-2
cdr3_nt: TGTGCCAGCAGTGGACAGGGGGATCAAGGGTATGGCTACACCTTC
cdr3_aa: CASSGQGDQGYGYTF

v_call: TRBV5-4
clone_size: .
d_call: .
j_call: TRBJ2-1
cdr3_nt: TGTGCCAGCAGCTTTAGCGCGAGCTCCTACAATGAGCAGTTCTTC
cdr3_aa: CASSFSASSYNEQFF

v_call: TRBV19
clone_size: .
d_call: .
j_call: TRBJ1-5
cdr3_nt: TGTGCCAGTAGACCGAGGGAACGTAGACAGCCCCAGCATTTT
cdr3_aa: CASRPRERRQPQHF

v_call: TRBV10-3
clone_size: .
d_call: .
j_call: TRBJ1-2
cdr3_nt: TGTGCCATCAGTGAGTCTGAGGATGGCTACACCTTC
cdr3_aa: CAISESEDGYTF

v_call: TRBV5-8
clone_size: once
d_call: .
j_call: TRBJ2-3
cdr3_nt: TGTGCCAGCAGCTCAACCCGGGACTTCTATACGCAGTATTTT
cdr3_aa: CASSSTRDFYTQYF

v_call: TRBV20-1
clone_size: .
d_call: .
j_call: TRBJ2-1
cdr3_nt: TGCAGTGCTAGAGATATAGTACAGTTCTTC
cdr3_aa: CSARDIVQFF

v_call: TRBV5-6
clone_size: once
d_call: .
j_call: TRBJ2-1
cdr3_nt: TGTGCCAGCAGCTTGGTTCCGCAGGTAAACGGCAATGAGCAGTTCTTC
cdr3_aa: CASSLVPQVNGNEQFF

v_call: TRBV7-2
clone_size: .
d_call: .
j_call: TRBJ1-1
cdr3_nt: TGTGCCAGCAGCTCACAGGGCTTCACTGAAGCTTTCTTT
cdr3_aa: CASSSQGFTEAFF